These 21 T cell receptor beta chains share one sample of origin, sequenced in a study of control samples from healthy donors and cancer patients. Assay used: immunoSEQ multiplex PCR; TCRdb lists only in-frame clones, some missing. Here the sample spans approximately 120,000 clones, about 87% being singletons. Sequencing was carried out using blood. The receptors were gathered from a man between 60 and 75 years old in good health.

In its sample, this clone was seen a few times. The chain has TRBV19 and TRBJ1-6, with D uncertain. The V gene's germline CDR1 is LNHDA and CDR2 SQIVND (reference sequence). Trimming left V 6 bases short and J 7 bases short, with 22 bases between. This CDR3 is 17 amino acids long. CDR3 loop: CASRRRLAFFVNSPLHF. The CDR3 DNA is TGTGCCAGTAGACGACGCCTCGCTTTCTTTGTCAATTCACCCCTCCACTTT.

This chain connects TRBV5-4 to TRBJ1-1; D not resolved. Germline values: CDR1 SGHNT, CDR2 YYREEE (reference sequence). The CDR3 extends over 11 amino acids. Trimming took off 2 bases at V and 2 bases at J, with 1 base between the two ends. As DNA, the CDR3 is TGTGCCAGCAGCTTCAACACTGAAGCTTTCTTT. It encodes CASSFNTEAFF.

CDR3 residues: CASSPRGTLNQPQHF. CDR3 nucleotides: TGTGCCAGCAGTCCACGCGGGACACTGAATCAGCCCCAGCATTTT. The chain carries TRBV27 and TRBJ1-5; TRBD1 is a possible D gene (6 bases). This CDR3 has 15 residues. Deletions cut 5 bases from V and 4 bases from J, with 15 bases between. Germline V gives CDR1 MNHEY, CDR2 SMNVEV (reference sequence).

This sequence joins TRBV6-2 or TRBV6-3 and TRBJ2-2; 8 bases fit TRBD2. The CDR3 runs 20 residues. V was clipped by 2 bases and J by 6 bases; unmatched bases: 20. In germline, CDR1 is MNHEY, CDR2 SVGEGT. Here the CDR3 reads CASSYGRLLAGGPGSGELFF. DNA of the CDR3: TGTGCCAGCAGTTACGGCCGACTGTTGGCGGGGGGCCCTGGGTCCGGGGAGCTGTTTTTT.

Only a few counts were recorded for this clone. J is TRBJ1-2 and V is TRBV7-2; D is unclear. Germline CDR1 is SGHTA and CDR2 is FQGNSA. The V end was cut by 8 bases, the J end by 4 bases, with 17 bases between. This CDR3 contains 14 residues. The CDR3 loop is CASAGWNEGYGYTF. CDR3 DNA: TGTGCCAGCGCTGGGTGGAACGAAGGCTATGGCTACACCTTC. Filled out from reference TRBV7-2 and TRBJ1-2, the complete variable domain reads GAGVSQSPSNKVTEKGKDVELRCDPISGHTALYWYRQSLGQGLEFLIYFQGNSAPDKSGLPSDRFSAERTGGSVSTLTIQRTQQEDSAVYLCASAGWNEGYGYTFGSGTRLTVV.

The chain recombines TRBV11-2 with TRBJ1-3, with a tentative D call TRBD1 (6 bases). Trimming took off 5 bases at V and 11 bases at J, with 13 bases between the two ends. Germline assignment: CDR1 SGHAT and CDR2 FQNNGV. The CDR3 has 12 amino acids. The DNA of the CDR3 is TGTGCCAGCAGCCCAACAGGGATCCCCATATATTTT. This gives the protein CASSPTGIPIYF.

The chain employs TRBV6-5 and TRBJ2-1; TRBD1 is a possible D gene (6 bases). The CDR3 runs 15 residues. Germline CDR1 is MNHEY and CDR2 is SVGAGI. V was clipped by 6 bases and J by 10 bases, with 22 bases between them. CDR3 protein: CASRAGTAAQGEQFF. DNA of the CDR3: TGTGCCAGCAGAGCCGGGACCGCGGCGCAGGGGGAGCAGTTCTTC.

The J gene is TRBJ2-1, the V gene TRBV5-4; 8 bases are shared with TRBD2. CDR1 and CDR2 (germline): SGHNT, YYREEE (reference sequence). The CDR3 covers 16 residues. The trim removed 4 bases at V and 4 bases at J, leaving 10 bases unmatched. CDR3: CASSPPERGGYNEQFF. DNA for the CDR3: TGTGCCAGCAGCCCCCCGGAACGGGGGGGTTACAATGAGCAGTTCTTC.

The count of this clone is one. The J gene is TRBJ2-1, the V gene TRBV5-1, with a possible D match to TRBD1 (5 bases). Trimming stripped 1 base from V and 7 bases from J, with 12 bases between. CDR3 length: 14 residues. Germline V gives CDR1 SGHRS, CDR2 YFSETQ. This CDR3 is CASSLRQGQNEQFF. Here the CDR3 DNA reads TGCGCCAGCAGCTTGCGGCAGGGTCAGAATGAGCAGTTCTTC.

V usage is TRBV6-2 or TRBV6-3 and J usage is TRBJ2-4, with 8 positions matching TRBD1. There are 20 residues in the CDR3. Per the germline V gene, CDR1 is MNHEY and CDR2 is SVGEGT. V trimming: 4 bases; J trimming: 4 bases; junction bases outside the gene matches: 21. Written as DNA, the CDR3 is TGTGCCAGCAGTTTCCACACCTCGACAGGGGACGGTTTAAAGAAAAACATTCAGTACTTC. Protein product: CASSFHTSTGDGLKKNIQYF.

The chain couples TRBV28 to TRBJ1-5, with 9 bases matching TRBD1. The V segment lost 4 bases and the J segment 7 bases; nucleotides outside the gene matches: 8. The CDR3 is 15 residues long. Germline lookup yields CDR1 MDHEN and CDR2 SYDVKM. CDR3 loop: CASSSPTGGQQPQHF. In nucleotides, the CDR3 is TGTGCCAGCAGTTCCCCGACAGGGGGTCAACAGCCCCAGCATTTT.

This rearrangement joins TRBV4-1 to TRBJ1-4; 7 bases match TRBD1. The ends lost 3 bases at V and 4 bases at J; junction bases unmatched: 8. The germline V gene has CDR1 MGHRA and CDR2 YSYEKL. The CDR3 contains 16 residues. CDR3 region: CASSHSTGQNNEKLFF. The CDR3 DNA is TGCGCCAGCAGCCATTCCACGGGACAGAATAATGAAAAACTGTTTTTT.

As for this clone: Additional DNA sequences in this sample encode the identical CDR3. This rearrangement joins TRBV5-1 to TRBJ2-3; D remains unclear. Trimming took 4 bases from V and 3 from J, leaving 6 bases between them. Germline CDR1 is SGHRS and CDR2 is YFSETQ. The CDR3 is 12 residues long. CDR3 in amino acids: CASSLATDTQYF. CDR3 in DNA: TGCGCCAGCAGCCTTGCAACAGATACGCAGTATTTT.

This clone was detected only once. J is TRBJ1-2 and V is TRBV15; D uncertain. The V end lost 0 bases, the J end lost 0 bases, and 11 bases lay between the germline ends. CDR3 length: 16 amino acids. Looked up from germline, CDR1 is LNHNV and CDR2 is YYDKDF (reference sequence). The CDR3 nucleotides are TGTGCCACCAGCAGAGAAGGCAACCTAGCTAACTATGGCTACACCTTC. It encodes CATSREGNLANYGYTF.

V usage is TRBV7-9 and J usage is TRBJ1-2, with D maybe TRBD1 (6 bases). V dropped 6 bases and J dropped 2 bases, with 10 bases sitting between them. Germline CDR1 reads SEHNR; CDR2 reads FQNEAQ (reference sequence). The CDR3 is made up of 13 amino acids. The DNA of the CDR3 is TGTGCCAGCAGTGAACAGGGCAACTATGGCTACACCTTC. Translated: CASSEQGNYGYTF. Using reference TRBV7-9 and TRBJ1-2 for the parts outside the CDR3, the full variable domain is DTGVSQNPRHKITKRGQNVTFRCDPISEHNRLYWYRQTLGQGPEFLTYFQNEAQLEKSRLLSDRFSAERPKGSFSTLEIQRTEQGDSAMYLCASSEQGNYGYTFGSGTRLTVV.

This clone occurred a few times. The rearrangement links TRBV11-2 to TRBJ1-3; D call uncertain. V was pared by 4 bases and J by 3 bases, with 10 bases between. The germline V gene has CDR1 SGHAT and CDR2 FQNNGV. This CDR3 comprises 14 residues. CDR3 residues: CASSSFGFGNTIYF. The DNA for the CDR3 is TGTGCCAGCAGCTCGTTCGGGTTTGGAAACACCATATATTTT.

This chain links TRBV21-1 with TRBJ1-1; TRBD1, the table's D call, was not compared with the DNA. TRBV21-1 is annotated as a pseudogene. The CDR3 loop spans 15 amino acids. CDR3 region: CASSNYRQRLTEAFF. The CDR3 nucleotides are TGTGCCAGCAGCAATTATCGACAGAGACTCACTGAAGCTTTCTTT.

This chain joins TRBV11-3 and TRBJ2-3, with D uncertain. CDR3 length: 15 amino acids. V was shortened by 4 bases and J by 3 bases, with 14 bases between the two germline ends. Germline lookup yields CDR1 SGHNT and CDR2 YENEEA. The CDR3 DNA is TGTGCCAGCAGCTGGGCAGTAGGGCCGACAGATACGCAGTATTTT. Its protein product is CASSWAVGPTDTQYF. Full variable domain (outside the CDR3, taken from reference TRBV11-3 and TRBJ2-3): EAGVVQSPRYKIIEKKQPVAFWCNPISGHNTLYWYLQNLGQGPELLIRYENEEAVDDSQLPKDRFSAERLKGVDSTLKIQPAELGDSAVYLCASSWAVGPTDTQYFGPGTRLTVL.

The chain is built from TRBV7-2 and TRBJ2-3, with D possibly matching TRBD1 (6 bases). Germline V gene data show CDR1 as SGHTA and CDR2 as FQGNSA. The ends were cut back, 3 bases at V and 1 base at J, with 17 bases in the middle. The CDR3 length is 17 residues. The CDR3 bases are TGTGCCAGCAGCTTTGCTTCAACAGGGCCGGGCACAGATACGCAGTATTTT. Amino acid sequence: CASSFASTGPGTDTQYF.

The chain uses TRBV27 and TRBJ1-5, with 7 bases lining up with TRBD1. CDR1 MNHEY and CDR2 SMNVEV come from the germline V gene (reference sequence). V gave up 5 bases and J gave up 2 bases; unmatched junction bases: 9. This CDR3 has 16 amino acids. The CDR3 DNA sequence: TGTGCCAGCAGTGACCACAGGGGCATCGGCAATCAGCCCCAGCATTTT. This sequence encodes CASSDHRGIGNQPQHF.

This clone was found once. The chain recombines TRBV6-4 with TRBJ2-7; TRBD2 aligns across 15 bases. The CDR3 sequence is 15 residues long. CDR1 MRHNA and CDR2 SNTAGT come from the germline V gene. V lost 10 bases, J lost 3 bases, and 7 bases stayed unmatched. The CDR3 coding sequence is TGTGCCACGGGACTAGCGGGGGGAAGGGACTACGAGCAGTACTTC. This translates into CATGLAGGRDYEQYF.